This T cell receptor beta chain came from a study of blood T cell repertoires in COVID-19. Overall study: Nucleic acid was either cDNA or gDNA, and it came from T cells, B-cell-depleted T cells, or PBMCs.

The germline V gene has CDR1 LGHDT and CDR2 YNNKEL (reference sequence). The CDR3 contains 17 residues. V dropped 0 bases and J dropped 5; count of bases not matched to a gene: 10. This clone appeared a few times. The data were produced by immunoSEQ multiplex PCR, yet TCRdb's version contains in-frame clones alone and is incomplete. The sample shows about 330,000 clones, 87% of them seen only once. The genes are TRBV3-1 (or the pseudogene TRBV3-2) and TRBJ2-1; 7 positions agree with TRBD2. The source material was PBMCs or T cells enriched from blood (not recorded which). The sequence was collected from a woman in her twenties or thirties who had recovered from COVID-19. CDR3 DNA: TGTGCCAGCAGCCAAGATTCTGGCGGGGGTTACAACAATGAGCAGTTCTTC. Protein: CASSQDSGGGYNNEQFF.